Following are 10 T cell receptor beta chains from one sample sequenced in a study of blood T cells in healthy people across ages. With a J-beta primer mix and a sample-barcoded 5' primer, a second PCR ran about 6 to 11 cycles. TCRdb fed the 5' RACE reads into MiXCR, producing one record per CDR3 protein. The top ten hold 25% to 35% of the sample, which has hundreds of thousands of distinct CDR3 sequences, approximately 40% seen once. The sample taken for sequencing was blood. These receptors originate from a man at least 80 years old in good health.

V and J are TRBV6-5 and TRBJ2-1, with D tentatively TRBD1 (6 bases). Per the germline V gene, CDR1 is MNHEY and CDR2 is SVGAGI. The CDR3 is made up of 15 amino acids. V dropped 3 bases and J dropped 6 bases, with 15 bases sitting between them. The CDR3 DNA is TGTGCCAGCAGTTATTCCGGTACAGGGTTCAATGAGCAGTTCTTC. This translates into CASSYSGTGFNEQFF.

With respect to this clonotype: A much larger clone differs by one base, so this may be a read error. The gene calls are TRBV7-2 and TRBJ2-6; maybe TRBD1 (6 bases). This CDR3 is 15 amino acids long. From germline, CDR1 is SGHTA and CDR2 FQGNSA. The DNA of the CDR3 is TGTGCCAGCAGCTTAGCACAGGGAACGGCCAACGTCCAGACTTTC. It specifies CASSLAQGTANVQTF.

J is TRBJ1-3 and V is TRBV30, with D unresolved. V was cut by 5 bases and J by 0 bases, with 14 bases left in between. Germline V lookup: CDR1 GTSNPN, CDR2 SVGIG (reference sequence). The CDR3 loop spans 15 amino acids. In nucleotides, the CDR3 is TGTGCCTGGGAAAACGACGGAGTCTCTGGAAACACCATATATTTT. Translated: CAWENDGVSGNTIYF.

V is TRBV5-1 and J is TRBJ2-3; weak D call: TRBD1 (6 bases). V was trimmed by 4 bases and J by 1 base, leaving 16 bases between them. The CDR3 covers 16 residues. CDR1 and CDR2 (germline): SGHRS, YFSETQ. This CDR3 is CASSLFSTGGTDTQYF. DNA for the CDR3: TGCGCCAGCAGCCTATTCTCGACAGGTGGCACAGATACGCAGTATTTT.

The V and J genes are TRBV12-3 or TRBV12-4 and TRBJ2-7; the match to TRBD2 covers 12 bases. With V trimmed by 6 bases and J by 4 bases, 4 bases remained unmatched. The CDR3 loop spans 14 amino acids. In DNA, the CDR3 is TGTGCCAGCAGGAGTACTAGCGGGGGGTACGAGCAGTACTTC. It translates to CASRSTSGGYEQYF.

The V call is TRBV20-1, the J call TRBJ2-1; 8 bases match TRBD2. Germline-derived CDR1 and CDR2 are DFQATT and SNEGSKA (reference sequence). V trimming: 6 bases; J trimming: 5 bases; junction bases outside the gene matches: 15. This CDR3 is built from 16 residues. Here the CDR3 DNA reads TGCAGTGCCCGGGCCCCGAGCGGGAGCGCCAACAATGAGCAGTTCTTC. This translates into CSARAPSGSANNEQFF.

This clonotype was recorded many times. V and J are TRBV29-1 and TRBJ2-5, with a possible D match to TRBD2 (6 bases). Germline CDR1 reads SQVTM; CDR2 reads ANQGSEA. This CDR3 spans 13 amino acids. The V gene lost 4 bases and the J gene lost 1 base, with 10 bases spanning the gap. The CDR3 loop is CSVARDSQETQYF. DNA for the CDR3: TGCAGCGTTGCCCGGGACTCCCAAGAGACCCAGTACTTC. The variable domain in full, completed from reference TRBV29-1 and TRBJ2-5, reads SAVISQKPSRDICQRGTSLTIQCQVDSQVTMMFWYRQQPGQSLTLIATANQGSEATYESGFVIDKFPISRPNLTFSTLTVSNMSPEDSSIYLCSVARDSQETQYFGPGTRLLVL.

This CDR3 reads CASSPYTNYGYTF. CDR3 coding DNA: TGTGCCAGCAGCCCTTACACAAACTATGGCTACACCTTC. The chain has TRBV9 and TRBJ1-2, with D unclear. This CDR3 is 13 amino acids long. Trimming took off 4 bases at V and 2 bases at J, with 9 bases between the two ends. Germline V gene data show CDR1 as SGDLS and CDR2 as YYNGEE.

This clonotype was seen only a few times. This chain joins TRBV20-1 and TRBJ2-3, with D unresolved. Trimming stripped 4 bases from V and 5 bases from J, with 25 bases between. The CDR3 covers 17 residues. The V gene's germline CDR1 is DFQATT and CDR2 SNEGSKA (reference sequence). CDR3 coding DNA: TGCAGTGCTAAGAACCGGGCCCTGGTTCACCTCGGAGATACGCAGTATTTT. It is translated as CSAKNRALVHLGDTQYF.

V is TRBV7-2 and J is TRBJ2-7; 12 nucleotides agree with TRBD2. This CDR3 comprises 18 residues. Germline CDR1 SGHTA, CDR2 FQGNSA. The J segment lost 3 bases and the V segment lost 3 bases, leaving 12 bases of the junction unmatched. The CDR3 DNA sequence: TGTGCCAGCAGCTTGACTAGCGGGAGAAATCTGGCGCTCTACGAGCAGTACTTC. This sequence encodes CASSLTSGRNLALYEQYF.